These 25 T cell receptor beta chains came from one sample sequenced in a study of a mutant IDH1 vaccine in newly diagnosed glioma. The assay was immunoSEQ multiplex PCR, and TCRdb's table has in-frame clones only and misses some. Of tens of thousands of clones listed, more than 80% are singletons. Sample time point: baseline, week 1 (first vaccination visit). Treatment described: pre-vaccination baseline after standard-of-care therapy. The specimen was PBMCs, collected from a glioma patient treated with radiotherapy, temozolomide or both. The origin of the receptors is a man between 18 and 35 years old with glioma.

The J gene is TRBJ2-5, the V gene TRBV7-9; the D gene is possibly TRBD2 (6 bases). V lost 1 base, J lost 9 bases, and 21 bases lay in between. The CDR3 loop spans 16 amino acids. The germline V gene encodes CDR1 SEHNR and CDR2 FQNEAQ (reference sequence). CDR3 protein: CASSLGAWAGRMSQYF. CDR3 in DNA: TGTGCCAGCAGCTTAGGGGCCTGGGCCGGGAGAATGTCCCAGTACTTC. The variable domain in full, completed from reference TRBV7-9 and TRBJ2-5, reads DTGVSQNPRHKITKRGQNVTFRCDPISEHNRLYWYRQTLGQGPEFLTYFQNEAQLEKSRLLSDRFSAERPKGSFSTLEIQRTEQGDSAMYLCASSLGAWAGRMSQYFGPGTRLLVL.

This clone was detected a few times. This chain links TRBV7-9 with TRBJ2-1, with TRBD2 identical over 10 bases. Looked up from germline, CDR1 is SEHNR and CDR2 is FQNEAQ (reference sequence). The CDR3 is made up of 15 amino acids. V trimming: 4 bases; J trimming: 3 bases; junction bases outside the gene matches: 3. CDR3 amino acids: CASSSRLAGYNEQFF. For the CDR3, the DNA is TGTGCCAGCAGCTCCCGACTAGCGGGCTACAATGAGCAGTTCTTC.

V gene TRBV5-1 combines with J gene TRBJ2-2; TRBD2 aligns across 8 bases. With 2 bases clipped from V and 0 bases from J, the junction kept 9 bases outside the gene matches. From germline, CDR1 is SGHRS and CDR2 YFSETQ. CDR3 length: 18 amino acids. The CDR3 sequence: CASSLPFSGASNTGELFF. The CDR3 bases are TGCGCCAGCAGCTTACCCTTTAGCGGGGCTTCGAACACCGGGGAGCTGTTTTTT.

The V and J genes are TRBV19 and TRBJ1-2; 11 bases match TRBD1. From germline, CDR1 is LNHDA and CDR2 SQIVND (reference sequence). This CDR3 comprises 16 residues. After removal of 4 bases from V and 2 bases from J, the junction contained 6 bases not matched to a gene. The CDR3 DNA follows: TGTGCCAGTAGTAGTGGACAGGGGGCTAAAAACTATGGCTACACCTTC. Amino acids: CASSSGQGAKNYGYTF.

This clone was detected only once. The V gene is TRBV29-1, the J gene TRBJ2-2; D perhaps matches TRBD2 (5 bases). Germline-derived CDR1 and CDR2 are SQVTM and ANQGSEA. V was trimmed by 5 bases and J by 3 bases, leaving 7 bases between them. The CDR3 has 12 residues. CDR3 sequence (DNA): TGCAGCGTTCTCGGGGACACCGGGGAGCTGTTTTTT. Residues: CSVLGDTGELFF.

CDR3: CASTVRFEAFF. CDR3 DNA: TGTGCCAGTACAGTCAGGTTTGAAGCTTTCTTT. The V gene is TRBV19, the J gene TRBJ1-1, with D unclear. V shed 7 bases and J shed 7 bases, with 10 bases lying between them. This CDR3 contains 11 residues. The germline V gene has CDR1 LNHDA and CDR2 SQIVND (reference sequence). The variable domain in full, completed from reference TRBV19 and TRBJ1-1, reads DGGITQSPKYLFRKEGQNVTLSCEQNLNHDAMYWYRQDPGQGLRLIYYSQIVNDFQKGDIAEGYSVSREKKESFPLTVTSAQKNPTAFYLCASTVRFEAFFGQGTRLTVV.

The chain joins TRBV25-1 to TRBJ1-4; D not certain. In germline, CDR1 is MGHDK, CDR2 SYGVNS. The length of the CDR3 is 17 residues. V was pared by 2 bases and J by 0 bases, with 13 bases between. The CDR3 here is CASSEGGIGATNEKLFF. CDR3 in DNA: TGTGCCAGCAGTGAAGGAGGAATTGGAGCAACTAATGAAAAACTGTTTTTT.

Here the CDR3 reads CASGPAYPEGTGKNTEAFF. DNA of the CDR3: TGTGCTAGTGGCCCAGCCTACCCGGAGGGGACAGGGAAGAACACTGAAGCTTTCTTT. V and J are TRBV12-5 and TRBJ1-1; TRBD1 aligns across 9 bases. Germline V gene lookup returns CDR1 LGHNT and CDR2 FRNRAP. Trimming removed 6 bases from V and 1 base from J; junction bases left unmatched: 18. The CDR3 loop spans 19 amino acids.

The CDR3 bases are TGTGCCAGCAGTTACTCGACGGGGAAAAAACTGTTTTTT. This translates into CASSYSTGKKLFF. The chain uses TRBV6-5 and TRBJ1-4; D not resolved. This CDR3 contains 13 residues. Germline V gene sequence: CDR1 MNHEY, CDR2 SVGAGI. Trimming removed 0 bases at V and 9 bases at J, with 8 bases between.

The chain combines TRBV5-1 with TRBJ1-1; TRBD1 aligns across 7 bases. V was pared by 4 bases and J by 5 bases, with 5 bases of the junction left unmatched. The CDR3 loop spans 13 amino acids. Germline CDR1 and CDR2: SGHRS and YFSETQ. CDR3 amino acids: CASSEGARTEAFF. The CDR3 nucleotides are TGCGCCAGCAGCGAGGGGGCGCGTACTGAAGCTTTCTTT.

The rearrangement joins TRBV20-1 to TRBJ2-7; no clear D. The ends were cut back, 1 base at V and 4 bases at J, with 5 bases in the middle. Looked up from germline, CDR1 is DFQATT and CDR2 is SNEGSKA (reference sequence). The CDR3 consists of 11 residues. The CDR3 is CSARVLYEQYF. CDR3 in DNA: TGCAGTGCTAGAGTTTTGTACGAGCAGTACTTC.

The J gene is TRBJ2-7, the V gene TRBV2; D possibly corresponds to TRBD1 (6 bases). The CDR3 consists of 14 residues. V was pared by 7 bases and J by 2 bases, with 15 bases between. The germline CDR1 and CDR2 sequences are SNHLY and FYNNEI. The CDR3 spells CASTLGDTPYEQYF. In nucleotides, the CDR3 is TGTGCCAGCACCCTGGGGGACACCCCCTACGAGCAGTACTTC.

The chain has TRBV7-6 and TRBJ1-1; D call uncertain. Trimming took 3 bases from V and 3 from J, leaving 14 bases between them. From germline, CDR1 is SGHVS and CDR2 FNYEAQ. This CDR3 spans 15 amino acids. CDR3 DNA sequence: TGTGCCAGCAGCTTGTTAGGGCGCGGGTACACTGAAGCTTTCTTT. As protein: CASSLLGRGYTEAFF.

The chain combines TRBV30 with TRBJ1-5; the D is unclear. Germline assignment: CDR1 GTSNPN and CDR2 SVGIG (reference sequence). Trimming left V 5 bases short and J 3 bases short, with 14 bases between. This CDR3 is 14 amino acids long. CDR3: CAWDTGPFNQPQHF. CDR3 coding DNA: TGTGCCTGGGATACTGGCCCATTCAATCAGCCCCAGCATTTT.

The chain uses TRBV7-2 and TRBJ2-2; the match to TRBD2 covers 9 bases. J was trimmed by 1 base and V by 5 bases; bases with no gene match: 11. The CDR3 length is 18 residues. Germline CDR1 and CDR2: SGHTA and FQGNSA. CDR3 loop: CASSPSGLAGRNTGELFF. CDR3 nucleotides: TGTGCCAGCAGCCCCTCCGGTCTAGCGGGGCGGAACACCGGGGAGCTGTTTTTT.

V and J are TRBV4-3 and TRBJ1-4; D not resolved. The ends were cut back, 1 base at V and 0 bases at J, with 9 bases in the middle. Germline loops: CDR1 LGHNA, CDR2 YSLEER. CDR3 length equals 16 residues. DNA for the CDR3: TGCGCCAGCAGCCAAGGGGAGAAATCAACTAATGAAAAACTGTTTTTT. Its translation: CASSQGEKSTNEKLFF.

This chain connects TRBV29-1 to TRBJ1-1; D is undetermined. Germline CDR1 SQVTM, CDR2 ANQGSEA. With 3 bases removed from V and 3 bases from J, the gap between germline ends came to 14 bases. This CDR3 is built from 14 residues. The CDR3 sequence: CSVELPHWYTEAFF. In DNA form, the CDR3 reads TGCAGCGTTGAGCTTCCACACTGGTACACTGAAGCTTTCTTT.

The V call is TRBV6-5, the J call TRBJ2-7; D gene ambiguous. This CDR3 is built from 11 residues. Germline lookup yields CDR1 MNHEY and CDR2 SVGAGI. V was shortened by 11 bases and J by 2 bases, with 10 bases between the two germline ends. The CDR3 nucleotides read TGTGCCTCCACCTCCCCCTACGAGCAGTACTTC. Its protein product is CASTSPYEQYF.

The chain is built from TRBV5-1 and TRBJ2-1, with D perhaps TRBD2 (6 bases). CDR3 length: 15 residues. Germline V lookup: CDR1 SGHRS, CDR2 YFSETQ. V was pared by 0 bases and J by 3 bases, with 10 bases between. In DNA, the CDR3 is TGCGCCAGCAGCTTGGGGCGCGGGGTCTACAATGAGCAGTTCTTC. This codes for CASSLGRGVYNEQFF.

The chain couples TRBV10-3 to TRBJ1-3; 7 bases map to TRBD1. V lost 4 bases and J lost 1; bases outside the gene matches: 1. CDR3 size: 14 residues. The germline V gene has CDR1 ENHRY and CDR2 SYGVKD. The CDR3, as DNA: TGTGCCATCAGTGGGGGACAGTCTGGAAACACCATATATTTT. Its protein product is CAISGGQSGNTIYF.

The gene calls are TRBV2 and TRBJ1-2, with 8 positions matching TRBD1. This CDR3 region has 15 residues. The germline gives CDR1 SNHLY, CDR2 FYNNEI. J was trimmed by 6 bases and V by 5 bases; bases with no gene match: 11. CDR3 region: CASSSHGQGADGYTF. CDR3 sequence (DNA): TGTGCCAGCAGTTCCCACGGACAGGGAGCGGATGGCTACACCTTC.

The chain employs TRBV18 and TRBJ1-2; 8 nucleotides line up with TRBD1. The CDR3 has 15 amino acids. The V gene's germline CDR1 is KGHSH and CDR2 LQKENI. After removal of 5 bases from V and 2 bases from J, the junction contained 7 bases not matched to a gene. CDR3: CASSLDRGVNYGYTF. The CDR3 DNA is TGTGCCAGCTCATTAGACAGGGGAGTAAACTATGGCTACACCTTC.

J is TRBJ2-1 and V is TRBV30, with 8 nucleotides matching TRBD2. J lost 15 bases, V lost 0 bases, and 10 bases had no gene match. The CDR3 is made up of 13 amino acids. Germline V gene data show CDR1 as GTSNPN and CDR2 as SVGIG (reference sequence). This CDR3 reads CAWSVLGREAPFF. The CDR3 bases are TGTGCCTGGAGTGTACTCGGGCGGGAGGCGCCGTTCTTC.

V and J are TRBV30 and TRBJ2-5, with 9 bases fitting TRBD1. The ends lost 1 base at V and 9 bases at J; junction bases unmatched: 12. The germline CDR1 and CDR2 sequences are GTSNPN and SVGIG (reference sequence). CDR3 size: 15 residues. The CDR3 loop is CAWSAPGQGKVAQYF. CDR3 nucleotide sequence: TGTGCCTGGAGTGCCCCCGGACAGGGGAAAGTAGCCCAGTACTTC.

The V gene is TRBV6-1, the J gene TRBJ1-5; D is possibly TRBD1 (5 bases). Trimming cost V 4 bases and J 2 bases, with 9 bases left between them. CDR3 length equals 14 residues. CDR1 and CDR2 from the germline V gene are MNHNS and SASEGT. The CDR3 coding sequence is TGTGCCAGCAGTGCGGGGGTCGGCAATCAGCCCCAGCATTTT. The encoded protein is CASSAGVGNQPQHF.